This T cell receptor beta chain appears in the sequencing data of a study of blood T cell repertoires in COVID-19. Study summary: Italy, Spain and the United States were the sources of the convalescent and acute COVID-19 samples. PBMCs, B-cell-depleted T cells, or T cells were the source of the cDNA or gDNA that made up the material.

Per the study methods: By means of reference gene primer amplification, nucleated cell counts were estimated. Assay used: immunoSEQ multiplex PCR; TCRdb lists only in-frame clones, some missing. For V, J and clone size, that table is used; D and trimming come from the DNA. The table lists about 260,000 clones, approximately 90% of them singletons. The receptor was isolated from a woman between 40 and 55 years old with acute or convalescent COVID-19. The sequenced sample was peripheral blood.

The CDR3 here is CATSRSGGSTEAFF. CDR3 bases: TGTGCCACCAGTCGATCAGGCGGGAGCACTGAAGCTTTCTTT. The chain carries TRBV24-1 and TRBJ1-1; no clear D. Trimming removed 6 bases from V and 4 bases from J, with 14 bases in between. Germline V gene lookup returns CDR1 KGHDR and CDR2 SFDVKD. There are 14 residues in the CDR3.